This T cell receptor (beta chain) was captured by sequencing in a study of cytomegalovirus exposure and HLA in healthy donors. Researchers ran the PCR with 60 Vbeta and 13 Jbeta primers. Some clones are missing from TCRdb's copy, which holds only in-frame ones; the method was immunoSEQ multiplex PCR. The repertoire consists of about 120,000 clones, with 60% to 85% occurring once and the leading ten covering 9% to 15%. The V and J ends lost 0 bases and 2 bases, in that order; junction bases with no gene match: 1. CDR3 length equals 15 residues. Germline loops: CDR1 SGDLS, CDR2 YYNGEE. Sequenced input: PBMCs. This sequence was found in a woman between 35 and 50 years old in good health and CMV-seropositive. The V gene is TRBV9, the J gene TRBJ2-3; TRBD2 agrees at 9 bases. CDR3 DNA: TGTGCCAGCAGCGTAGGGACTAGCGTCACAGATACGCAGTATTTT. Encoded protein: CASSVGTSVTDTQYF.